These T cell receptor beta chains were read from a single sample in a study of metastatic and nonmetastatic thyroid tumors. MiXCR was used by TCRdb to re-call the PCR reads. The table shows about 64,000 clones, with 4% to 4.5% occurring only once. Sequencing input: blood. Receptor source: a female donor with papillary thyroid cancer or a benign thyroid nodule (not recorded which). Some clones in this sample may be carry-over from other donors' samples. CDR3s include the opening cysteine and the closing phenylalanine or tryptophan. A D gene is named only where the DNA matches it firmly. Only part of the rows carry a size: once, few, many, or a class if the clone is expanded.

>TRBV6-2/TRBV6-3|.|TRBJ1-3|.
CASSYTDTIYF
TGTGCCAGCAGTTACACGGACACCATATATTTT
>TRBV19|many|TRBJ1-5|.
CASSIGEGPQHF
TGTGCCAGTAGTATCGGAGAGGGGCCCCAGCATTTT
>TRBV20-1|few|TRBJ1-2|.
CSASPGSGYTF
TGCAGTGCTAGCCCCGGGAGTGGCTACACCTTC
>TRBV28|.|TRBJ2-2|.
CVSIAAYANTWELFF
TGTGTCAGCATCGCGGCTTACGCGAACACCTGGGAGCTGTTTTTT
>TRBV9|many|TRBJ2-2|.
CASSVDGAAGELFF
TGTGCCAGCAGCGTAGACGGGGCTGCCGGGGAGCTGTTTTTT
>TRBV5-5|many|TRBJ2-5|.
CASSSAQGEETQYF
TGTGCCAGCAGCTCGGCTCAGGGAGAAGAGACCCAGTACTTC
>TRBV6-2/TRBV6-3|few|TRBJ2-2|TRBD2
CASSYRTGGDTGELFF
TGTGCCAGCAGTTACCGGACGGGAGGGGACACCGGGGAGCTGTTTTTT
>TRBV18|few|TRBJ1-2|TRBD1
CASSPSPGQGSGANYGYTF
TGTGCCAGCTCACCATCCCCGGGACAGGGCTCGGGAGCTAACTATGGCTACACCTTC
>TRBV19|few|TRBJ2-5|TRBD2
CASSASSGSSSRGTGETQYF
TGTGCCAGTAGTGCCTCGAGCGGGAGTTCCTCTAGGGGAACTGGGGAGACCCAGTACTTC
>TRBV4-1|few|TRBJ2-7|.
CASSHLWGRDTYEQYF
TGCGCCAGCAGCCACCTGTGGGGCAGGGATACCTACGAGCAGTACTTC
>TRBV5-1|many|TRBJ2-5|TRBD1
CASSFGTGETQYF
TGCGCCAGCAGCTTTGGGACAGGGGAGACCCAGTACTTC
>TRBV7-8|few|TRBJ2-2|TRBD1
CASSGTGGTGELFF
TGTGCCAGCAGCGGGACAGGGGGGACCGGGGAGCTGTTTTTT
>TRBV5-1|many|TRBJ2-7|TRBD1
CASSWTGGSYEQYF
TGCGCCAGCAGCTGGACAGGGGGCTCCTACGAGCAGTACTTC
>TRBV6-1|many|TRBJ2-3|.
CASTQGMRTDTQYF
TGTGCCAGCACCCAAGGGATGCGCACAGATACGCAGTATTTT
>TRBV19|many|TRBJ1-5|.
CASSKGGGNQPQHF
TGTGCCAGTAGCAAGGGAGGGGGCAATCAGCCCCAGCATTTT
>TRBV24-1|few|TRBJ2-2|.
CATSDFWEKDGTGELFF
TGTGCCACCAGTGATTTTTGGGAAAAGGACGGCACCGGGGAGCTGTTTTTT
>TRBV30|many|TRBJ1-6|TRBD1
CAWSEGRGGRSPLHF
TGTGCCTGGAGTGAGGGGAGAGGGGGCCGTTCACCCCTCCACTTT
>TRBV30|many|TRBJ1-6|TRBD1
CAWRIRDRENSPLHF
TGTGCCTGGAGGATCCGGGACAGGGAAAATTCACCCCTCCACTTT
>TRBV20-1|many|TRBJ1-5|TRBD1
CSANRGENQPQHF
TGCAGTGCTAACAGGGGAGAGAATCAGCCCCAGCATTTT
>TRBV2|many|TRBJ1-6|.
CASSEVGRSPLHF
TGTGCCAGCAGTGAGGTTGGTCGGTCACCCCTCCACTTT
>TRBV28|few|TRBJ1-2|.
CASRKFYGYTF
TGTGCCAGCAGGAAATTCTATGGCTACACCTTC
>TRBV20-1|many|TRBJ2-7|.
CSAPGAGVPYEQYF
TGCAGTGCCCCAGGGGCGGGAGTCCCCTACGAGCAGTACTTC
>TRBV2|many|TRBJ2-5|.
CASSDGRQTQYF
TGTGCCAGCAGTGATGGGCGGCAGACCCAGTACTTC